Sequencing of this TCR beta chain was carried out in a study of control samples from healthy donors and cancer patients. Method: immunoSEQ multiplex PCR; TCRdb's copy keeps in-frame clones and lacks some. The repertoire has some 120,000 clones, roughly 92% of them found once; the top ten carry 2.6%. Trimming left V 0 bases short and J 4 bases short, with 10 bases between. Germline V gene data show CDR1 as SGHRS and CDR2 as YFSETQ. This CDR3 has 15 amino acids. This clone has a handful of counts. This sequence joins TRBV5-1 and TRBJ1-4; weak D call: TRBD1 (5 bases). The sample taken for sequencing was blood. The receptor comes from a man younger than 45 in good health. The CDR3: CASSLAAGNNEKLFF. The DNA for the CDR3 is TGCGCCAGCAGCTTGGCGGCAGGGAATAATGAAAAACTGTTTTTT.